A selection of T cell receptor beta chains follows, all from one sample in a study of T cell repertoires in cytomegalovirus infection. In TCRdb, the reads were re-called with MiXCR into one record per CDR3 protein. The data contain 170,000 or so distinct CDR3 sequences, about 18% of them singletons. The sequencing sample was made of CD8+ T cells from PBMCs. The source of these receptors is a human donor in good health (CMV status not recorded). Some clones in this sample may be carry-over from other donors' samples. Both conserved end residues are part of each CDR3. A D gene is named only where the DNA matches it firmly. Clone sizes are given selectively: once, few, many, or a class where the clone is expanded.

>TRBV6-2/TRBV6-3|few|TRBJ2-3|.|14
CATGLGASTDTQYF
TGTGCCACTGGATTGGGGGCTAGCACAGATACGCAGTATTTT
>TRBV20-1|few|TRBJ2-1|TRBD2|18
CSARKTSGGTSSYNEQFF
TGCAGTGCTAGGAAGACTAGCGGGGGGACGAGCTCCTACAATGAGCAGTTCTTC
>TRBV11-2|few|TRBJ2-3|.|17
CASSSPMELPSTDTQYF
TGTGCCAGCAGCTCCCCCATGGAGCTTCCTAGCACAGATACGCAGTATTTT
>TRBV19|.|TRBJ1-1|TRBD1|21
CASSIVLGQGDLRLLNTEAFF
TGTGCCAGTAGTATAGTACTCGGACAGGGAGATCTTCGTTTATTGAACACTGAAGCTTTCTTT
>TRBV7-8|.|TRBJ1-1|.|15
CASSRAGGLNTEAFF
TGTGCCAGCAGCCGGGCCGGAGGGTTGAACACTGAAGCTTTCTTT
>TRBV11-2|many|TRBJ1-2|TRBD1|13
CASSLKQGDGYTF
TGTGCCAGCAGCTTAAAACAGGGGGATGGCTACACCTTC
>TRBV7-2|.|TRBJ1-1|.|16
CASSLAFSFEDTEAFF
TGTGCCAGCAGCTTAGCATTCTCCTTCGAGGACACTGAAGCTTTCTTT
>TRBV7-9|.|TRBJ2-1|TRBD1|16
CASSPRTGGSYNEQFF
TGTGCCAGCAGCCCACGGACAGGGGGCTCCTACAATGAGCAGTTCTTC
>TRBV20-1|once|TRBJ1-1|.|11
CSASVNTEAFF
TGCAGTGCTAGTGTGAACACTGAAGCTTTCTTT
>TRBV6-5|few|TRBJ1-6|.|16
CASSYSLGVSNSPLHF
TGTGCCAGCAGTTACTCGTTGGGGGTATCTAATTCACCCCTCCACTTT